Following are 21 T cell receptor beta chains from one sample sequenced in a study of CD8+ T cells in alopecia areata. Investigators isolated RNA and reverse transcribed it into cDNA to act as the sequencing template. Profiled with immunoSEQ multiplex PCR; TCRdb holds only in-frame clones, not every one. This repertoire shows roughly 150,000 clones, 55% to 65% found once; its top ten account for under 5.5%. The sample comprised CD4+ T cells sorted from blood. These receptors all come from a human donor in good health.

The rearrangement joins TRBV25-1 to TRBJ2-5; either TRBD1 or TRBD2 may supply D (5 bases each). Trimming took off 8 bases at V and 11 bases at J, with 15 bases between the two ends. The V gene's germline CDR1 is MGHDK and CDR2 SYGVNS. CDR3 size: 11 residues. DNA of the CDR3: TGTGCCAGCGCTGGGGGTCCTGGACAGTACTTC. The encoded protein is CASAGGPGQYF.

V and J are TRBV11-2 and TRBJ2-3; either TRBD1 or TRBD2 may fit D (5 bases each). The V end was cut by 5 bases, the J end by 8 bases, with 17 bases between. The germline V gene has CDR1 SGHAT and CDR2 FQNNGV. The CDR3 has 14 residues. CDR3 sequence reads: CASSPGTQSITQYF. Written as DNA, the CDR3 is TGTGCCAGCAGCCCCGGGACGCAGAGTATTACGCAGTATTTT.

The table lists this clone with a few counts. V gene TRBV6-5 combines with J gene TRBJ2-1, with 9 bases that match TRBD1. The CDR3 sequence is 14 residues long. CDR1 is MNHEY and CDR2 is SVGAGI in the germline V gene. Trimming at V came to 2 bases and at J to 7 bases, leaving 3 bases not matched to a gene. CDR3 DNA: TGTGCCAGCAGTTACCAGGGACAGGGAAATGAGCAGTTCTTC. Protein product: CASSYQGQGNEQFF.

A few counts support this clone. The chain recombines TRBV30 with TRBJ2-7; a possible D gene is TRBD2 (5 bases). CDR1 GTSNPN and CDR2 SVGIG come from the germline V gene (reference sequence). The CDR3 runs to 12 residues. The V and J ends lost 3 bases and 4 bases respectively, with 10 bases between them. CDR3 loop: CAWRTEGYEQYF. CDR3 sequence (DNA): TGTGCCTGGAGGACCGAGGGTTACGAGCAGTACTTC.

This rearrangement joins TRBV29-1 to TRBJ2-7; 13 bases match TRBD2. Trimming cost V 5 bases and J 9 bases; bases outside gene matches: 13. Per the germline V gene, CDR1 is SQVTM and CDR2 is ANQGSEA. The CDR3 runs to 15 residues. CDR3 nucleotides: TGCAGCGTTCAGTTCGGACTAGCGGGAGTTAGAGGGCAGTACTTC. Its protein product is CSVQFGLAGVRGQYF.

In its sample, this clone was seen a few times. The rearrangement joins TRBV29-1 to TRBJ2-1; 8 bases map to TRBD1. The CDR3 runs to 12 residues. CDR1 and CDR2 from the germline V gene are SQVTM and ANQGSEA. The V gene end was trimmed by 4 bases and the J gene end by 15 bases; junction bases not matched to a gene: 11. CDR3 nucleotide sequence: TGCAGCGTTGCTCAAAATACAGGGGGTACGTTCTTC. This sequence encodes CSVAQNTGGTFF.

The chain couples TRBV29-1 to TRBJ1-4; 10 bases are shared with TRBD1. The CDR3 length is 14 residues. Germline V gene lookup returns CDR1 SQVTM and CDR2 ANQGSEA. V lost 6 bases, J lost 8 bases, and 9 bases stayed unmatched. In DNA, the CDR3 is TGCAGCGTGGGTGGACAGGGGGATGGGGAAAAACTGTTTTTT. It encodes CSVGGQGDGEKLFF.

The chain recombines TRBV5-6 with TRBJ2-5, with TRBD2 matching 9 bases. The J segment lost 13 bases and the V segment lost 1 base, leaving 11 bases of the junction unmatched. The CDR3 totals 14 residues. Germline V gene data show CDR1 as SGHDT and CDR2 as YYEEEE. As DNA, the CDR3 is TGTGCCAGCAGCTTGTTTCTAGCGGGGACTCCTTCGTACTTC. Encoded protein: CASSLFLAGTPSYF.

The gene calls are TRBV6-5 and TRBJ2-1; possible D gene TRBD1, 6 bases. Deletions cut 6 bases from V and 6 bases from J, with 15 bases between. This CDR3 contains 14 residues. Germline V gives CDR1 MNHEY, CDR2 SVGAGI. CDR3 sequence: CASRSSQGRNEQFF. The CDR3 nucleotides read TGTGCCAGCAGATCCTCACAGGGTCGCAATGAGCAGTTCTTC.

In this sample, this clone turned up a few times. This CDR3 reads CASIKSGAGEAFF. DNA for the CDR3: TGTGCCAGCATCAAATCCGGGGCCGGTGAAGCTTTCTTT. The rearrangement links TRBV25-1 to TRBJ1-1; TRBD1 might be the D (5 bases). The germline gives CDR1 MGHDK, CDR2 SYGVNS. This CDR3 contains 13 residues. V was trimmed by 7 bases and J by 7 bases, leaving 16 bases between them.

The chain uses TRBV7-2 and TRBJ1-1; 7 bases map to TRBD1. CDR3 size: 14 residues. CDR1 is SGHTA and CDR2 is FQGNSA in the germline V gene. Trimming removed 4 bases from V and 9 bases from J; junction bases left unmatched: 11. This CDR3 is CASSSPGGMKKAFF. The CDR3, as DNA: TGTGCCAGCAGCTCCCCAGGGGGGATGAAGAAAGCTTTCTTT.

The chain combines TRBV25-1 with TRBJ2-3, with D unresolved. The CDR3 extends over 16 amino acids. The V end lost 0 bases, the J end lost 5 bases, and 15 bases lay between the germline ends. Germline V gene sequence: CDR1 MGHDK, CDR2 SYGVNS. DNA of the CDR3: TGTGCCAGCAGTGAATACTCACCATTCGTGGGAGATACGCAGTATTTT. Translating it yields CASSEYSPFVGDTQYF.

This chain joins TRBV28 and TRBJ2-4; maybe TRBD2 (6 bases). Germline V lookup: CDR1 MDHEN, CDR2 SYDVKM. Trimming left V 8 bases short and J 3 bases short, with 11 bases between. CDR3 length: 13 residues. CDR3 nucleotide sequence: TGTGCCAGCGCGGGGCTGAACAAAAACATTCAGTACTTC. As protein: CASAGLNKNIQYF.

This clone appeared once. The chain employs TRBV2 and TRBJ2-1; 8 bases map to TRBD2. The CDR3 loop spans 13 amino acids. The germline V gene has CDR1 SNHLY and CDR2 FYNNEI. V shed 7 bases, J shed 3 bases, and the junction held 2 bases outside the gene matches. The CDR3: CASKREGYNEQFF. The CDR3 DNA reads TGTGCCAGCAAACGGGAGGGCTACAATGAGCAGTTCTTC.

The chain joins TRBV29-1 to TRBJ2-3; 7 nucleotides align to TRBD2. Unmatched junction bases numbered 10, after V lost 4 bases and J lost 3 bases. From germline, CDR1 is SQVTM and CDR2 ANQGSEA. The CDR3 is made up of 15 amino acids. The CDR3 is CSVVELAMPTDTQYF. CDR3 nucleotide sequence: TGCAGCGTTGTTGAACTAGCGATGCCAACAGATACGCAGTATTTT.

This clone has more than one count but fewer than ten. V is TRBV4-1 and J is TRBJ2-2, with TRBD2 matching over 11 bases. Germline V gene data show CDR1 as MGHRA and CDR2 as YSYEKL. Germline trimming cut 1 base from V and 7 bases from J; bases unmatched to any gene: 5. The CDR3 loop spans 16 amino acids. DNA for the CDR3: TGCGCCAGCAGCCAAGGGGCTAGCGGGAGGATCGGGGAGCTGTTTTTT. As protein: CASSQGASGRIGELFF.

This chain connects TRBV6-5 to TRBJ2-1; 7 nucleotides match TRBD2. V dropped 5 bases and J dropped 4; count of bases not matched to a gene: 5. The CDR3 is made up of 14 amino acids. Germline V gene data show CDR1 as MNHEY and CDR2 as SVGAGI. CDR3: CASSEGLEYNEQFF. The CDR3 DNA is TGTGCCAGCAGTGAAGGACTAGAATACAATGAGCAGTTCTTC.

The chain combines TRBV5-1 with TRBJ2-2, with 8 bases aligning to TRBD2. Losses at the gene ends were 2 bases for V and 2 bases for J; bases not matched to a gene: 5. Germline V gene data show CDR1 as SGHRS and CDR2 as YFSETQ. The CDR3 contains 16 residues. The CDR3 DNA is TGCGCCAGCAGCTTAGGACTAGCCATAAACACCGGGGAGCTGTTTTTT. This sequence encodes CASSLGLAINTGELFF.

This clone was observed a few times. The chain combines TRBV14 with TRBJ2-7; TRBD1 might be the D (5 bases). The germline CDR1 and CDR2 sequences are SGHDN and FVKESK. There are 14 residues in the CDR3. With 1 base removed from V and 6 bases from J, the gap between germline ends came to 13 bases. The CDR3: CASSQVWGGGEQYF. The CDR3 DNA sequence: TGTGCCAGCAGCCAAGTTTGGGGCGGCGGCGAGCAGTACTTC.

CDR3 loop: CSTSGSGTDTQYF. DNA for the CDR3: TGCAGCACTAGCGGGAGTGGGACAGATACGCAGTATTTT. The gene calls are TRBV29-1 and TRBJ2-3, with TRBD2 identical over 11 bases. Germline CDR1 is SQVTM and CDR2 is ANQGSEA. Trimming cost V 8 bases and J 3 bases; bases outside gene matches: 4. CDR3 size: 13 residues.

The J gene is TRBJ1-2, the V gene TRBV6-5; 8 bases align to TRBD1. V lost 6 bases, J lost 4 bases, and 7 bases stayed unmatched. CDR3 length: 14 amino acids. Germline CDR1 is MNHEY and CDR2 is SVGAGI. The CDR3 sequence is CASRSTGAGYGYTF. As DNA, the CDR3 is TGTGCCAGCAGATCGACAGGGGCGGGCTATGGCTACACCTTC.